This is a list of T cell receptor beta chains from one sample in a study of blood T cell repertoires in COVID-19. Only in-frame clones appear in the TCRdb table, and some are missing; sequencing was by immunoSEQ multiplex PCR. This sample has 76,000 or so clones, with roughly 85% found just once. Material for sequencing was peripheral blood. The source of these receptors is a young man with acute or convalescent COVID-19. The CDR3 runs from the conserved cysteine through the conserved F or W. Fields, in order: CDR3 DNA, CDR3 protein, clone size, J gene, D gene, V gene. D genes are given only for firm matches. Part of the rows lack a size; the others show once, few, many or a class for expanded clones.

DNA: TGTGCCAGCTCACCAAGACGGGAAAGCACAGATACGCAGTATTTT
CDR3: CASSPRRESTDTQYF
size: .
J: TRBJ2-3
D: .
V: TRBV18

DNA: TGTGCCAGCAGCGCGCGGGACGAGCAGTACTTC
CDR3: CASSARDEQYF
size: .
J: TRBJ2-7
D: .
V: TRBV12-3/TRBV12-4

DNA: TGTGCCAGTAGTGCCAGCGGCTATAATTCACCCCTCCACTTT
CDR3: CASSASGYNSPLHF
size: .
J: TRBJ1-6
D: .
V: TRBV19

DNA: TGTGCCAGCAGCTTGGGGTCGCAGGGTGGAAACACCATATATTTT
CDR3: CASSLGSQGGNTIYF
size: .
J: TRBJ1-3
D: .
V: TRBV5-5

DNA: TGCGCCAGCAGCTCCGGACAGGGGCTAGAAATTGAAGCTTTCTTT
CDR3: CASSSGQGLEIEAFF
size: .
J: TRBJ1-1
D: TRBD1
V: TRBV5-1

DNA: TGTGCCAGCACCCGGACAGGGGGACAAGAGACCCAGTACTTC
CDR3: CASTRTGGQETQYF
size: .
J: TRBJ2-5
D: TRBD1
V: TRBV2

DNA: TGCGCCAGCAGCGGTAACGGCCGGGACAGCTCCTACGAGCAGTACTTC
CDR3: CASSGNGRDSSYEQYF
size: .
J: TRBJ2-7
D: TRBD1
V: TRBV23-1

DNA: TGTGCCAGCAGCTTAGGACCGGGACAGGGGGAAGAGACCCAGTACTTC
CDR3: CASSLGPGQGEETQYF
size: .
J: TRBJ2-5
D: TRBD1
V: TRBV7-9

DNA: TGTGCCAGCAGCTTGCTAGCGGGAGTGCCAGATACGCAGTATTTT
CDR3: CASSLLAGVPDTQYF
size: .
J: TRBJ2-3
D: TRBD2
V: TRBV11-2

DNA: TGTGCCAGCAGCTCCAGAGACTCTTCCTACAATGAGCAGTTCTTC
CDR3: CASSSRDSSYNEQFF
size: .
J: TRBJ2-1
D: .
V: TRBV5-4

DNA: TGTGCCAGCAGCGCCAGGGGGACCACCGGGGAGCTGTTTTTT
CDR3: CASSARGTTGELFF
size: .
J: TRBJ2-2
D: TRBD1
V: TRBV7-3

DNA: TGTGCCAGCAGCCCAATAAAAACCGGTGCGCTGAACACTGAAGCTTTCTTT
CDR3: CASSPIKTGALNTEAFF
size: .
J: TRBJ1-1
D: .
V: TRBV7-9

DNA: TGCAGTGCTAGACGTCCCGGGGAGCTGTTTTTT
CDR3: CSARRPGELFF
size: once
J: TRBJ2-2
D: .
V: TRBV20-1

DNA: TGCAGGGGGGACTTAGGCTACGAGCAGTACTTC
CDR3: CRGDLGYEQYF
size: few
J: TRBJ2-7
D: .
V: TRBV20-1

DNA: TGTGCCAGCACCCAGAGGGGGAGGGCCTATGAGCAGTTCTTC
CDR3: CASTQRGRAYEQFF
size: .
J: TRBJ2-1
D: .
V: TRBV25-1

DNA: TGTGCCAGCAGCCCCGGAGGACGGAATGAGCAGTTCTTC
CDR3: CASSPGGRNEQFF
size: .
J: TRBJ2-1
D: .
V: TRBV6-5

DNA: TGTGCCAGCAGCAACTACGAGCAGTACTTC
CDR3: CASSNYEQYF
size: .
J: TRBJ2-7
D: .
V: TRBV6-5

DNA: TGCGCCAGCAGCTTGGTCGGGGAAGAGCAGTTCTTC
CDR3: CASSLVGEEQFF
size: .
J: TRBJ2-1
D: .
V: TRBV5-1

DNA: TGTGCCAGCAGCTGGGCTGGGACAGACCAAGAGACCCAGTACTTC
CDR3: CASSWAGTDQETQYF
size: .
J: TRBJ2-5
D: TRBD1
V: TRBV9

DNA: TGTGCCAGCAGCCAAGCCGTCGGGAGGCCCTACGAGCAGTACTTC
CDR3: CASSQAVGRPYEQYF
size: .
J: TRBJ2-7
D: TRBD2
V: TRBV3-1/TRBV3-2

DNA: TGTGCCAGCAGCTTGATTTACAGGGGTAACTATGGCTACACCTTC
CDR3: CASSLIYRGNYGYTF
size: .
J: TRBJ1-2
D: TRBD1
V: TRBV5-4

DNA: TGTGCTAGTGGCCCTTCAGGGGGCAGGGTGGGCAATGAGCAGTTCTTC
CDR3: CASGPSGGRVGNEQFF
size: .
J: TRBJ2-1
D: TRBD1
V: TRBV12-5

DNA: TGTGCCAGCAGTGAACGGGCTGGGGCCACTGAAGCTTTCTTT
CDR3: CASSERAGATEAFF
size: .
J: TRBJ1-1
D: .
V: TRBV25-1

DNA: TGTGCCAGCAGCAAAGAACGGCGACAGCTCTCTGGAAACACCATATATTTT
CDR3: CASSKERRQLSGNTIYF
size: .
J: TRBJ1-3
D: .
V: TRBV21-1

DNA: TGTGCCAGCAGTTTCGGCAGGGGCGGCTACGAGCAGTACTTC
CDR3: CASSFGRGGYEQYF
size: .
J: TRBJ2-7
D: .
V: TRBV6-2/TRBV6-3

DNA: TGTGCCAGCAGTCTTAGGGGGCAGGGGACCCAGTACTTC
CDR3: CASSLRGQGTQYF
size: once
J: TRBJ2-5
D: TRBD1
V: TRBV11-2

DNA: TGTGCCAGCAGTTTATTGAGACCCCGGGGCACTGAAGCTTTCTTT
CDR3: CASSLLRPRGTEAFF
size: .
J: TRBJ1-1
D: .
V: TRBV28

DNA: TGTGCCAGCAGACTAGCGGGAGGGCCAGAGCAAGAGACCCAGTACTTC
CDR3: CASRLAGGPEQETQYF
size: .
J: TRBJ2-5
D: TRBD2
V: TRBV3-1/TRBV3-2

DNA: TGTGCCAGCAGTTTACCACAGGGCTACTACGAGCAGTACTTC
CDR3: CASSLPQGYYEQYF
size: medium-sized
J: TRBJ2-7
D: .
V: TRBV28

DNA: TGTGCCACCAGTGCCGGCGGCTATGGCTACACCTTC
CDR3: CATSAGGYGYTF
size: .
J: TRBJ1-2
D: .
V: TRBV24-1

DNA: TGCGCCAGCAGCGTTCCTAGCGACACAGATACGCAGTATTTT
CDR3: CASSVPSDTDTQYF
size: .
J: TRBJ2-3
D: .
V: TRBV5-1

DNA: TGTGCCAGCACTTCTCGGGGCGGGAGAAGGTCCTACGAGCAGTACTTC
CDR3: CASTSRGGRRSYEQYF
size: .
J: TRBJ2-7
D: TRBD2
V: TRBV28

DNA: TGTGCCAGCTCACCAGGGCGGGGCAGCTCCTACAATGAGCAGTTCTTC
CDR3: CASSPGRGSSYNEQFF
size: once
J: TRBJ2-1
D: .
V: TRBV18

DNA: TGTGCCAGCAAGGGACAGGACTATGGCTACACCTTC
CDR3: CASKGQDYGYTF
size: .
J: TRBJ1-2
D: TRBD1
V: TRBV28

DNA: TGTGCCAGCAGTTTGGGGAGGGCCCGGGACGAGCAGTACTTC
CDR3: CASSLGRARDEQYF
size: .
J: TRBJ2-7
D: TRBD2
V: TRBV27

DNA: TGTGCCAGCAGCTTAGAACTCCTACCCTACAATGAGCAGTTCTTC
CDR3: CASSLELLPYNEQFF
size: .
J: TRBJ2-1
D: .
V: TRBV7-2

DNA: TGTGCCATCAGCGATCCGGGACAGGGAGAGACCCAGTACTTC
CDR3: CAISDPGQGETQYF
size: .
J: TRBJ2-5
D: TRBD1
V: TRBV10-3

DNA: TGTGCCAGCAGCCAAGGGACTAGCGGACAAGAGACCCAGTACTTC
CDR3: CASSQGTSGQETQYF
size: .
J: TRBJ2-5
D: TRBD2
V: TRBV11-3

DNA: TGCGCCAGCTCAATAGCGGGAGTCCAAGAGACCCAGTACTTC
CDR3: CASSIAGVQETQYF
size: once
J: TRBJ2-5
D: TRBD2
V: TRBV10-2

DNA: TGTGCCAGCAGTTTGTACTCCGGGGCTGAAGCTTTCTTT
CDR3: CASSLYSGAEAFF
size: once
J: TRBJ1-1
D: .
V: TRBV12-3/TRBV12-4

DNA: TGTGCCAGCTACCTCGACAGTGCCAATTCACCCCTCCACTTT
CDR3: CASYLDSANSPLHF
size: .
J: TRBJ1-6
D: .
V: TRBV2

DNA: TGTGCCAGCTCGCCGGCACAGGGTAAAAATGAGCAGTTCTTC
CDR3: CASSPAQGKNEQFF
size: .
J: TRBJ2-1
D: .
V: TRBV18

DNA: TGTGCCAGCAGTGACAGGGGGTTACAGTCACCCCTCCACTTT
CDR3: CASSDRGLQSPLHF
size: .
J: TRBJ1-6
D: TRBD1
V: TRBV6-1

DNA: TGTGCCAGCAGTTACCGTTTAGCGGGAGGGATCTACGAGCAGTACTTC
CDR3: CASSYRLAGGIYEQYF
size: .
J: TRBJ2-7
D: TRBD2
V: TRBV6-2/TRBV6-3

DNA: TGTGCCAGCAGCAATTTAGTAGGGGGTGGGGCTTTCTTT
CDR3: CASSNLVGGGAFF
size: .
J: TRBJ1-1
D: .
V: TRBV7-2

DNA: TGTGCCAGCAGCTTAGAGTTAGCGGTGACCGGGGAGCTGTTTTTT
CDR3: CASSLELAVTGELFF
size: .
J: TRBJ2-2
D: .
V: TRBV7-9

DNA: TGTGCCAGCAGCCCGGGACAGAATCCAACAGATACGCAGTATTTT
CDR3: CASSPGQNPTDTQYF
size: .
J: TRBJ2-3
D: TRBD1
V: TRBV5-4

DNA: TGTGCCAGCTCACCAATGGCGAAGCGGGAGGGCAATGAGCAGTTCTTC
CDR3: CASSPMAKREGNEQFF
size: .
J: TRBJ2-1
D: TRBD2
V: TRBV18